Below, 6 T cell receptor beta chains from the same sample are listed, as sequenced in a study of blood T cell repertoires in COVID-19. TCRdb's table, derived via immunoSEQ multiplex PCR, lists solely in-frame clones and lacks some. This sample has tens of thousands of clones, with roughly 92% found just once. Sequenced: peripheral blood. The receptors were gathered from a man aged 65-85 years with active COVID-19.

This sequence joins TRBV18 and TRBJ1-1, with D possibly TRBD1 on 6 matching bases. In germline, CDR1 is KGHSH, CDR2 LQKENI. The CDR3 sequence is 16 residues long. Trimming took off 3 bases at V and 1 base at J, with 15 bases between the two ends. The CDR3 coding sequence is TGTGCCAGCTCACCTAATCTGACAGGAGCGAACACTGAAGCTTTCTTT. Translation gives CASSPNLTGANTEAFF.

J is TRBJ2-2 and V is TRBV2; D possibly corresponds to TRBD2 (5 bases). The CDR3 loop spans 15 amino acids. Trimming shortened V by 0 bases and J by 1 base, and 6 bases separated the two germline ends. Germline-derived CDR1 and CDR2 are SNHLY and FYNNEI. The CDR3 coding sequence is TGTGCCAGCAGTGAAGCCGGAGGGAACACCGGGGAGCTGTTTTTT. It is translated as CASSEAGGNTGELFF. Full variable domain (missing parts from reference TRBV2 and TRBJ2-2): EPEVTQTPSHQVTQMGQEVILRCVPISNHLYFYWYRQILGQKVEFLVSFYNNEISEKSEIFDDQFSVERPDGSNFTLKIRSTKLEDSAMYFCASSEAGGNTGELFFGEGSRLTVL.

V gene TRBV19 combines with J gene TRBJ1-2, with D uncertain. Germline CDR1 is LNHDA and CDR2 is SQIVND (reference sequence). The V end lost 3 bases, the J end lost 0 bases, and 8 bases lay between the germline ends. The length of the CDR3 is 14 residues. CDR3 loop: CASSISLANYGYTF. DNA for the CDR3: TGTGCCAGTAGTATCTCGCTAGCTAACTATGGCTACACCTTC.

This chain joins TRBV2 and TRBJ2-3; 11 positions agree with TRBD2. V trimming: 6 bases; J trimming: 5 bases; junction bases outside the gene matches: 7. Germline V gene lookup returns CDR1 SNHLY and CDR2 FYNNEI. This CDR3 comprises 15 residues. CDR3 protein: CASSYLAGGVDTQYF. The CDR3 region has the DNA TGTGCCAGCAGCTATCTAGCGGGGGGCGTAGATACGCAGTATTTT.

This rearrangement joins TRBV11-3 to TRBJ1-1; D is uncertain. V was trimmed by 7 bases and J by 1 base, leaving 10 bases between them. From germline, CDR1 is SGHNT and CDR2 YENEEA. This CDR3 has 13 amino acids. The CDR3 sequence is CASTLTQNTEAFF. CDR3 in DNA: TGTGCCAGCACGCTGACTCAGAACACTGAAGCTTTCTTT. The full variable domain, with the rest looked up from reference TRBV11-3 and TRBJ1-1, is EAGVVQSPRYKIIEKKQPVAFWCNPISGHNTLYWYLQNLGQGPELLIRYENEEAVDDSQLPKDRFSAERLKGVDSTLKIQPAELGDSAVYLCASTLTQNTEAFFGQGTRLTVV.

The rearrangement links TRBV29-1 to TRBJ1-2; 8 bases align to TRBD1. The V gene's germline CDR1 is SQVTM and CDR2 ANQGSEA. This CDR3 has 15 amino acids. J was trimmed by 2 bases and V by 4 bases; bases with no gene match: 9. The CDR3 is CSVAPGTGVNYGYTF. The CDR3 DNA sequence: TGCAGCGTTGCCCCCGGGACAGGAGTGAACTATGGCTACACCTTC.